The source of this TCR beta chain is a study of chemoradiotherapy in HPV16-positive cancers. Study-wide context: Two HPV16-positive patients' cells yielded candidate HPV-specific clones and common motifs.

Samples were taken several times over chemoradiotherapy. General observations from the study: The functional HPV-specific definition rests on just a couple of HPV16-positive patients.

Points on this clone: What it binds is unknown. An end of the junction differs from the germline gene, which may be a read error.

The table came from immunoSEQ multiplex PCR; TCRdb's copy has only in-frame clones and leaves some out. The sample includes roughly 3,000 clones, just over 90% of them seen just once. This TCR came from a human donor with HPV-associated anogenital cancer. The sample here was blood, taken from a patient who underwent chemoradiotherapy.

The CDR3 spells CASSRAGGPADTQYF. CDR3 DNA: TGTGCTAGCAGCCGAGCGGGAGGGCCCGCAGATACGCAGTATTTT. The genes are TRBV7-7 and TRBJ2-3, with 10 positions matching TRBD2. The CDR3 extends over 15 amino acids. The germline CDR1 and CDR2 sequences are SSHAT and FNYEAQ (reference sequence). The full variable domain, in which reference TRBV7-7 and TRBJ2-3 provide the parts outside the CDR3, is GAGVSQSPRYKVTKRGQDVTLRCDPISSHATLYWYQQALGQGPEFLTYFNYEAQPDKSGLPSDRFSAERPEGSISTLTIQRTEQRDSAMYRCASSRAGGPADTQYFGPGTRLTVL.